This T cell receptor (beta chain) was obtained from a study of cytomegalovirus exposure and HLA in healthy donors. Whole-study findings and limits: Specific recognition of CMV antigens was confirmed in vitro for three chains (all CMV-associated). Later analysis revealed greater clonal expansion in HLA-associated TCR beta chains than in equally common others.

Regarding this clone: Its antigen is not identified.

It was with 60 Vbeta and 13 Jbeta primers that the PCR ran. This table comes from immunoSEQ multiplex PCR, and its TCRdb copy is limited to in-frame clones, with some not included. The sample table includes 150,000 or so clones. The CDR3 is made up of 16 amino acids. Germline V gene sequence: CDR1 MNHEY, CDR2 SMNVEV (reference sequence). The V end was cut by 3 bases, the J end by 4 bases, with 16 bases between. The receptor was derived from a man between 18 and 29 years old in good health and CMV-seronegative. The chain is built from TRBV27 and TRBJ2-1; D is perhaps TRBD2 (7 bases). Sequencing was done on a sample of PBMCs. The CDR3 is CASSFIGGGQYNEQFF. CDR3 bases: TGTGCCAGCAGTTTTATTGGGGGGGGGCAGTACAATGAGCAGTTCTTC.